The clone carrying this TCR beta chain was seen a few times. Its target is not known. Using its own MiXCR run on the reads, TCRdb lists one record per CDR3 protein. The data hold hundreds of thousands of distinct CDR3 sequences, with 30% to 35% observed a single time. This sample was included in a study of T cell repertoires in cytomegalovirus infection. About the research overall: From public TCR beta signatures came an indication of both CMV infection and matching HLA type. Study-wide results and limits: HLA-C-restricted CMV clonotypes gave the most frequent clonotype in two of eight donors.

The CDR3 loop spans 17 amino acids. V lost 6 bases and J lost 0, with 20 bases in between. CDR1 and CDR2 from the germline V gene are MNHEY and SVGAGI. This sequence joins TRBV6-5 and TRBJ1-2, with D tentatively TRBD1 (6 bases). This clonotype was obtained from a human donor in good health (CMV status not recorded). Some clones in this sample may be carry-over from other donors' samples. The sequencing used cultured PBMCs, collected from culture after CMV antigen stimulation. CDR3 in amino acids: CASRQRPQGLANYGYTF. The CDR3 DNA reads TGTGCCAGCAGACAACGTCCCCAGGGGCTAGCTAACTATGGCTACACCTTC.